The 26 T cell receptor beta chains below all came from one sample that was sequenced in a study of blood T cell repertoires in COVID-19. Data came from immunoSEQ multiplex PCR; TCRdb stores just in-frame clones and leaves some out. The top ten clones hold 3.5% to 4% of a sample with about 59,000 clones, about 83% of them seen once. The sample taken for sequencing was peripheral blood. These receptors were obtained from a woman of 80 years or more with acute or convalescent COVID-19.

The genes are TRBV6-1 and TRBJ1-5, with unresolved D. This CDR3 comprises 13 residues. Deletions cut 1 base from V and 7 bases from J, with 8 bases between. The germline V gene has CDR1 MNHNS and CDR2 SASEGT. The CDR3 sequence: CASSEEELQPQHF. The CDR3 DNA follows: TGTGCCAGCAGTGAAGAGGAGTTACAGCCCCAGCATTTT.

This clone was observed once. The CDR3 reads CASSRSGSANTGELFF. The CDR3 coding sequence is TGTGCCAGCAGCCGCTCGGGGAGCGCGAACACCGGGGAGCTGTTTTTT. The chain uses TRBV4-2 and TRBJ2-2, with TRBD2 as a possible D gene (5 bases). Trimming took 4 bases from V and 0 from J, leaving 12 bases between them. Looked up from germline, CDR1 is LGHNA and CDR2 is YNFKEQ. CDR3 length: 16 amino acids.

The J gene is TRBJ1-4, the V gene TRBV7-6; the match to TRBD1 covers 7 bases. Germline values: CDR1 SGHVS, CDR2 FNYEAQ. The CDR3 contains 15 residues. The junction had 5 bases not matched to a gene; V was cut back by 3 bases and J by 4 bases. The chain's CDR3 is CASSLTGPINEKLFF. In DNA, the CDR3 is TGTGCCAGCAGCTTGACAGGGCCCATTAATGAAAAACTGTTTTTT. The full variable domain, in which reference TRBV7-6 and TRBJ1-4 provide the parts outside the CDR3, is GAGVSQSPRYKVTKRGQDVALRCDPISGHVSLYWYRQALGQGPEFLTYFNYEAQQDKSGLPNDRFSAERPEGSISTLTIQRTEQRDSAMYRCASSLTGPINEKLFFGSGTQLSVL.

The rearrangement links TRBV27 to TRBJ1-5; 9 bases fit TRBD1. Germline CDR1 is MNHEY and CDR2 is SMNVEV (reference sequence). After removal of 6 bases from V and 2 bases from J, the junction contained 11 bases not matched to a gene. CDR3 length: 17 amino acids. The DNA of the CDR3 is TGTGCCAGCAGAAGATTACAGGGGGCAAGTGGCAATCAGCCCCAGCATTTT. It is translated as CASRRLQGASGNQPQHF.

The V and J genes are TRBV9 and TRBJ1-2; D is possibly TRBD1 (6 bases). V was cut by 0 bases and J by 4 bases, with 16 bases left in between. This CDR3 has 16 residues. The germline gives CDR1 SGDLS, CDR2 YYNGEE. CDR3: CASSVAAQGNPYGYTF. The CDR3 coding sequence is TGTGCCAGCAGCGTAGCCGCACAGGGTAACCCCTATGGCTACACCTTC. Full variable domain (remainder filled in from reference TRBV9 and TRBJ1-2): DSGVTQTPKHLITATGQRVTLRCSPRSGDLSVYWYQQSLDQGLQFLIQYYNGEERAKGNILERFSAQQFPDLHSELNLSSLELGDSALYFCASSVAAQGNPYGYTFGSGTRLTVV.

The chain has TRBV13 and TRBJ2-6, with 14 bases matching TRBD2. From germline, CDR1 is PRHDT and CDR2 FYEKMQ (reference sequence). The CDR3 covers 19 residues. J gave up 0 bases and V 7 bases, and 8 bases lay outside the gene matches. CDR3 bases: TGTGCCAGCACAAAGGGGGGGACTAGCGGGAGCTCTGGGGCCAACGTCCTGACTTTC. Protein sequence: CASTKGGTSGSSGANVLTF.

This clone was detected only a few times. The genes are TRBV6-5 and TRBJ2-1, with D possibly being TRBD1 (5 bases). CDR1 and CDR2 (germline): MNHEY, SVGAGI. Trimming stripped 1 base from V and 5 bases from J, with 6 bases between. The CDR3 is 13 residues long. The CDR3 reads CASSYLGDNEQFF. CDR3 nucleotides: TGTGCCAGCAGTTACTTAGGGGACAATGAGCAGTTCTTC.

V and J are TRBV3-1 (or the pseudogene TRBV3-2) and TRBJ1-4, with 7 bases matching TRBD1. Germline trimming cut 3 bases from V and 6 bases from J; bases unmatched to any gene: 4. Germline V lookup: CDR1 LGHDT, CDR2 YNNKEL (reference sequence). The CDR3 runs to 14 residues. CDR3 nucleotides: TGTGCCAGCAGCCAGCGACAGGGTCATGAAAAACTGTTTTTT. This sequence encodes CASSQRQGHEKLFF.

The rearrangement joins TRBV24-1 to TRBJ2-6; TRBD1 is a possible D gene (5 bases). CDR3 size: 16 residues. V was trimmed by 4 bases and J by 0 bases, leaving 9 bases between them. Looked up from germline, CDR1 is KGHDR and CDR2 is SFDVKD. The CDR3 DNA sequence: TGTGCCACCAGTGACCCTACAGGCTCTGGGGCCAACGTCCTGACTTTC. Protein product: CATSDPTGSGANVLTF.

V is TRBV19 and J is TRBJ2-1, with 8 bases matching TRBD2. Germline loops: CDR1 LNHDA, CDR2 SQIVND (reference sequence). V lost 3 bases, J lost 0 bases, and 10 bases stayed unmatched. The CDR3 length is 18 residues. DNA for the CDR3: TGTGCCAGTAGTATTCAGGGCGGGAGGTTGAGCTCCTACAATGAGCAGTTCTTC. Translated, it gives CASSIQGGRLSSYNEQFF.

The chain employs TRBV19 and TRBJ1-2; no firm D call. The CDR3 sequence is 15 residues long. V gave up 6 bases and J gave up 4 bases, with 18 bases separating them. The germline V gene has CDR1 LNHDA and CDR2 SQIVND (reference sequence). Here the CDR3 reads CASSHQSRIGYGYTF. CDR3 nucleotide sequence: TGTGCCAGTAGCCATCAATCGAGGATAGGCTATGGCTACACCTTC.

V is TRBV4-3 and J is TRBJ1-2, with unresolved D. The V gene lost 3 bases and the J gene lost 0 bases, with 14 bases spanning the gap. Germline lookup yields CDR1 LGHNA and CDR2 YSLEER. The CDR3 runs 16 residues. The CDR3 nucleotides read TGCGCCAGCAGCCAGGGCTTGGCGAATTCTAACTATGGCTACACCTTC. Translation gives CASSQGLANSNYGYTF.

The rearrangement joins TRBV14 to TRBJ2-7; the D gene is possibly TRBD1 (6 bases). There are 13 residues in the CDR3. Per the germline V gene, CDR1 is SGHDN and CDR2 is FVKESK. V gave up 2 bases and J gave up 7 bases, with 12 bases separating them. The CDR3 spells CASSQPRGGEQYF. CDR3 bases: TGTGCCAGCAGCCAACCCAGAGGGGGAGAGCAGTACTTC.

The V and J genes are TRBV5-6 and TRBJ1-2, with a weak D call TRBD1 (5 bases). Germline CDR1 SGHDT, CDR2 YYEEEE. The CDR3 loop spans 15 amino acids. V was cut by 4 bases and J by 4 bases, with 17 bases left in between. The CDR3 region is CASSDPGRGFYGYTF. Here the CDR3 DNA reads TGTGCCAGCAGCGACCCCGGGCGGGGCTTCTATGGCTACACCTTC.

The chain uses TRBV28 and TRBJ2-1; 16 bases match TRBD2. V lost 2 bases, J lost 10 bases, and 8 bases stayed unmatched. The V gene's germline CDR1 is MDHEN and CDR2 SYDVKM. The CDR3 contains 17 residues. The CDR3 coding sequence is TGTGCCAGCAGTTTAGGTGGGACTAGCGGGAGGGCTGGGGAGCAGTTCTTC. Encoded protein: CASSLGGTSGRAGEQFF.

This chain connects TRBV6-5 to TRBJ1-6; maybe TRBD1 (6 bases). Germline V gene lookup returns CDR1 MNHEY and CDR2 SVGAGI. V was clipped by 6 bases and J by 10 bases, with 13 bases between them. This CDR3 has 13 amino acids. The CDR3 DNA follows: TGTGCCAGCAGGACGCAGGGGCCCTCACCCCTCCACTTT. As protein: CASRTQGPSPLHF.

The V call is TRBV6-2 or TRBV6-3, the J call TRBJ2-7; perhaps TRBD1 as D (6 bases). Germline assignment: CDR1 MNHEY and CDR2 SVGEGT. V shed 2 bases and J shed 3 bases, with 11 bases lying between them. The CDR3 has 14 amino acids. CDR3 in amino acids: CASSYPGRGYEQYF. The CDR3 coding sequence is TGTGCCAGCAGTTACCCCGGCAGGGGCTACGAGCAGTACTTC.

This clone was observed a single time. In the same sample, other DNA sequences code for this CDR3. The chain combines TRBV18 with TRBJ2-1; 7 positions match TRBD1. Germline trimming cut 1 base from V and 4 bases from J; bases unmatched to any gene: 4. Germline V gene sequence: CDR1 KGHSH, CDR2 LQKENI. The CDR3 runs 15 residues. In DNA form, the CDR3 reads TGTGCCAGCTCACCACGCGACAGGGTGTACAATGAGCAGTTCTTC. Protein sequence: CASSPRDRVYNEQFF. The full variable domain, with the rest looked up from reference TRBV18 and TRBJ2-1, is NAGVMQNPRHLVRRRGQEARLRCSPMKGHSHVYWYRQLPEEGLKFMVYLQKENIIDESGMPKERFSAEFPKEGPSILRIQQVVRGDSAAYFCASSPRDRVYNEQFFGPGTRLTVL.

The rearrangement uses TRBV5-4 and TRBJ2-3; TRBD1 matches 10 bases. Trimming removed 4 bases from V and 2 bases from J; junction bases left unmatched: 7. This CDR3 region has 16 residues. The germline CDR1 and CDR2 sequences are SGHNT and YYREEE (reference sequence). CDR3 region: CASSRATGGFTDTQYF. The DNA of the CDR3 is TGTGCCAGCAGCCGGGCGACAGGGGGCTTCACAGATACGCAGTATTTT.

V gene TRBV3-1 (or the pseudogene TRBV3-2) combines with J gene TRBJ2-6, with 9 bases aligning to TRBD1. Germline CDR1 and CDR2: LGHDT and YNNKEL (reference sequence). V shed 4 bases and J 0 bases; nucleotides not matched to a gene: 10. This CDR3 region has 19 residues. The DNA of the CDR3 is TGTGCCAGCAGCCCCCTCGCGGGACAGGGTACCTCTGGGGCCAACGTCCTGACTTTC. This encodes CASSPLAGQGTSGANVLTF.

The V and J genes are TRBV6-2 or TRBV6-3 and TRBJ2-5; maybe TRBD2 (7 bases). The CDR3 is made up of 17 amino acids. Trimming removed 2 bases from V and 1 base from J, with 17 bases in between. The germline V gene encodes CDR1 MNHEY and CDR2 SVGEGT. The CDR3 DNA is TGTGCCAGCAGTTACCCGAGGGGGGGGGCCCCCCAAGAGACCCAGTACTTC. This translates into CASSYPRGGAPQETQYF.

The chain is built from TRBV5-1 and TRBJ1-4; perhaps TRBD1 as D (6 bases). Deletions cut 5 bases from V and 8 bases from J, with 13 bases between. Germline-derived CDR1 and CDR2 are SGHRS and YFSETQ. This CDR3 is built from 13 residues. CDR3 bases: TGCGCCAGCAGGCGACAGGATAAGGAAAAACTGTTTTTT. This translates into CASRRQDKEKLFF. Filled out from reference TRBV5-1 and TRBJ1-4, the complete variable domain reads KAGVTQTPRYLIKTRGQQVTLSCSPISGHRSVSWYQQTPGQGLQFLFEYFSETQRNKGNFPGRFSGRQFSNSRSEMNVSTLELGDSALYLCASRRQDKEKLFFGSGTQLSVL.

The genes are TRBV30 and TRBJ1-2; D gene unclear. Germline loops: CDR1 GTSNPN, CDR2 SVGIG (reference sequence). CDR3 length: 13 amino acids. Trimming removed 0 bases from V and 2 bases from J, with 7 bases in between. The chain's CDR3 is CAWSVAENYGYTF. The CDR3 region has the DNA TGTGCCTGGAGTGTTGCGGAGAACTATGGCTACACCTTC.

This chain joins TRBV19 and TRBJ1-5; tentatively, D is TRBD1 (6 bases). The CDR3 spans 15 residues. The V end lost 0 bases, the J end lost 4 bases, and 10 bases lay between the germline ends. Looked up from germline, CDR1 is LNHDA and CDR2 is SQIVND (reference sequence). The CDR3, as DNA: TGTGCCAGTAGTATAGATGAGGGGGTAAATCAGCCCCAGCATTTT. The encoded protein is CASSIDEGVNQPQHF.

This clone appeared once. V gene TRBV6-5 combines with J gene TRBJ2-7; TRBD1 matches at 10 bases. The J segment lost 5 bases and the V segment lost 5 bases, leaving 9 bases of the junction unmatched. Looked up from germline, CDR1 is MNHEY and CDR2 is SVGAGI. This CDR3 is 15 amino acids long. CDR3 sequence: CASSRGGQGYHEQYF. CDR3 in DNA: TGTGCCAGCAGTCGGGGGGGACAGGGGTACCACGAGCAGTACTTC.

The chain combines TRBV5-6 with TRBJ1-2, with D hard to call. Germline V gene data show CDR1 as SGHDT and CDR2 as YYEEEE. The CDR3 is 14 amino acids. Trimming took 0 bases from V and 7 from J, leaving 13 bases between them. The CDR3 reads CASSLAEAASGYTF. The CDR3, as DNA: TGTGCCAGCAGCTTGGCCGAGGCCGCCTCTGGCTACACCTTC.